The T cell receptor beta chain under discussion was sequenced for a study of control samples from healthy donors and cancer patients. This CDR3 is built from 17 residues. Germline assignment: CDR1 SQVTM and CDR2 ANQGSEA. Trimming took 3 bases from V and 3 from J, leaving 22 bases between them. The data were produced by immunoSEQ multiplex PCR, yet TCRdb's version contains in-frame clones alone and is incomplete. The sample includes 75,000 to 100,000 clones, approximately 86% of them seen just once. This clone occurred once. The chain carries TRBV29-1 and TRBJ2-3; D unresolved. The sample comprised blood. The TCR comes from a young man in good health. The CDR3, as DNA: TGCAGCGTTGAGACCAAAGGGTATAGGTTGGGAACAGATACGCAGTATTTT. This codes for CSVETKGYRLGTDTQYF.